Presented here are 23 T cell receptor beta chains from one specimen sequenced in a study of blood T cell repertoires in COVID-19. Generated by immunoSEQ multiplex PCR, the TCRdb table keeps only in-frame clones and is missing some. The table records about 81,000 clones, roughly 83% of them present only once. The sequenced sample consisted of peripheral blood. The receptors here all came from a human donor in a cohort sampled during active COVID-19.

The chain joins TRBV15 to TRBJ1-6; D call uncertain. The CDR3 has 15 residues. The germline V gene has CDR1 LNHNV and CDR2 YYDKDF (reference sequence). Trimming left V 1 base short and J 7 bases short, with 11 bases between. The CDR3 sequence is CATSRVFGGNSPLHF. CDR3 DNA: TGTGCCACCAGCAGAGTTTTTGGAGGGAATTCACCCCTCCACTTT.

V gene TRBV6-2 or TRBV6-3 combines with J gene TRBJ2-7; TRBD2 aligns across 14 bases. CDR1 MNHEY and CDR2 SVGEGT come from the germline V gene. The CDR3 runs to 16 residues. V shed 5 bases and J 1 base; nucleotides not matched to a gene: 4. In nucleotides, the CDR3 is TGTGCCAGCAGTGGGACTAGCGGGAGAGGGTCCTACGAGCAGTACTTC. Translating it yields CASSGTSGRGSYEQYF.

This clone was picked up a small number of times. V is TRBV3-1 (or the pseudogene TRBV3-2) and J is TRBJ2-1; the D is unclear. This CDR3 spans 17 amino acids. V was shortened by 0 bases and J by 0 bases, with 12 bases between the two germline ends. The germline V gene has CDR1 LGHDT and CDR2 YNNKEL (reference sequence). The CDR3 DNA sequence: TGTGCCAGCAGCCAAGAGACTGGCGGAGTCTCCTACAATGAGCAGTTCTTC. Residues: CASSQETGGVSYNEQFF.

The chain combines TRBV28 with TRBJ2-1; the match to TRBD2 covers 13 bases. The germline V gene encodes CDR1 MDHEN and CDR2 SYDVKM. This CDR3 contains 15 residues. With 2 bases clipped from V and 9 bases from J, the junction kept 4 bases outside the gene matches. CDR3 in DNA: TGTGCCAGCAGTTTAACTAGCGGGAGGGCCACTGAGCAGTTCTTC. Translated: CASSLTSGRATEQFF.

The rearrangement uses TRBV11-2 and TRBJ2-2; D is perhaps TRBD1 (6 bases). Deletions cut 5 bases from V and 1 base from J, with 14 bases between. Germline V gene sequence: CDR1 SGHAT, CDR2 FQNNGV. This CDR3 is built from 16 residues. CDR3 nucleotides: TGTGCCAGCAGCCTTAGACGGGGACAGAACACCGGGGAGCTGTTTTTT. This codes for CASSLRRGQNTGELFF.

V usage is TRBV2 and J usage is TRBJ2-5; tentative D call: TRBD1 (6 bases). CDR1 and CDR2 (germline): SNHLY, FYNNEI. Between the trimmed V and J ends, which lost 1 base and 4 bases, there was a span of 13 bases. The CDR3 consists of 15 residues. Here the CDR3 reads CASSEEVRGGETQYF. In DNA, the CDR3 is TGTGCCAGCAGTGAAGAGGTCAGGGGCGGAGAGACCCAGTACTTC.

V gene TRBV10-1 combines with J gene TRBJ2-2; D gene uncertain. V dropped 2 bases and J dropped 6 bases, with 4 bases sitting between them. Germline V CDR1 and CDR2: WNHNN, SYGVQD (reference sequence). The CDR3 is 12 amino acids. The CDR3, as DNA: TGCGCCAGCAGTGAGGGCTCCGGGGAGCTGTTTTTT. Protein product: CASSEGSGELFF.

The chain links TRBV9 to TRBJ2-1, with a weak D call TRBD2 (7 bases). Per the germline V gene, CDR1 is SGDLS and CDR2 is YYNGEE. CDR3 length equals 14 residues. Deletions cut 3 bases from V and 9 bases from J, with 16 bases between. CDR3 in DNA: TGTGCCAGCAGCGCTGATGTGAGGGGGGGTGAGCAGTTCTTC. The encoded protein is CASSADVRGGEQFF.

This chain connects TRBV3-1 (or the pseudogene TRBV3-2) to TRBJ1-5; 11 nucleotides line up with TRBD1. CDR1 and CDR2 (germline): LGHDT, YNNKEL (reference sequence). The CDR3 covers 18 residues. V lost 4 bases to trimming and J lost 2 bases; unmatched junction nucleotides: 10. The CDR3: CASSPQGDRGRRNQPQHF. CDR3 sequence (DNA): TGTGCCAGCAGCCCACAGGGGGACAGGGGGAGACGCAATCAGCCCCAGCATTTT.

The chain couples TRBV28 to TRBJ2-1, with a weak D call TRBD2 (6 bases). The CDR3 sequence is 15 residues long. V was cut by 3 bases and J by 6 bases, with 15 bases left in between. The germline V gene has CDR1 MDHEN and CDR2 SYDVKM. CDR3 sequence (DNA): TGTGCCAGCAGTTTTCCCAACGGGAGAGGCAATGAGCAGTTCTTC. It translates to CASSFPNGRGNEQFF.

The J gene is TRBJ2-2, the V gene TRBV5-4, with 7 bases lining up with TRBD2. After removal of 2 bases from V and 5 bases from J, the junction contained 6 bases not matched to a gene. The CDR3 is 15 amino acids. Germline loops: CDR1 SGHNT, CDR2 YYREEE (reference sequence). The CDR3 reads CASSLAGTGTGELFF. CDR3 DNA sequence: TGTGCCAGCAGCTTAGCGGGAACTGGGACCGGGGAGCTGTTTTTT.

The gene calls are TRBV23-1 and TRBJ2-6; 8 bases are a match to TRBD1. TRBV23-1 is an ORF; its function is uncertain. V was clipped by 0 bases and J by 0 bases; unmatched bases: 7. The CDR3 is 19 amino acids. The CDR3 reads CASSQSGQALSSGANVLTF. CDR3 in DNA: TGCGCCAGCAGTCAATCGGGACAGGCGCTCAGCTCTGGGGCCAACGTCCTGACTTTC.

The chain uses TRBV5-4 and TRBJ2-7, with D possibly being TRBD2 (5 bases). Germline CDR1 is SGHNT and CDR2 is YYREEE (reference sequence). The CDR3 is 15 amino acids. Trimming removed 0 bases at V and 2 bases at J, with 12 bases between. CDR3 residues: CASSLDSSFPYEQYF. In DNA, the CDR3 is TGTGCCAGCAGCTTGGATTCTAGCTTCCCCTACGAGCAGTACTTC.

The rearrangement links TRBV10-3 to TRBJ2-3; TRBD2 matches at 8 bases. Germline assignment: CDR1 ENHRY and CDR2 SYGVKD. This CDR3 spans 15 amino acids. J gave up 4 bases and V 10 bases, and 13 bases lay outside the gene matches. CDR3 bases: TGTGCCAACCGGGAGGGGGACCCCTCCCCAGATACGCAGTATTTT. This encodes CANREGDPSPDTQYF.

The chain links TRBV5-5 to TRBJ2-3; TRBD2 might be the D (6 bases). V was trimmed by 2 bases and J by 1 base, leaving 11 bases between them. The CDR3 has 15 residues. Germline values: CDR1 SGHKS, CDR2 YYEKEE (reference sequence). CDR3 sequence (DNA): TGTGCCAGCAGCTTATTAGCGGAGCGCACAGATACGCAGTATTTT. Translated, it gives CASSLLAERTDTQYF.

V gene TRBV5-1 combines with J gene TRBJ2-1; 7 bases fit TRBD2. After removal of 3 bases from V and 8 bases from J, the junction contained 8 bases not matched to a gene. Germline CDR1 is SGHRS and CDR2 is YFSETQ. The CDR3 spans 14 residues. The CDR3 DNA follows: TGCGCCAGCAGCTACGGACTAGTAGGCGATGAGCAGTTCTTC. Translation gives CASSYGLVGDEQFF.

The chain employs TRBV7-3 and TRBJ1-1, with D maybe TRBD1 (5 bases). CDR1 is SGHTA, CDR2 FQGTGA, per germline. The CDR3 covers 15 residues. V was cut by 5 bases and J by 4 bases, with 17 bases left in between. The CDR3, as DNA: TGTGCCAGCAGCCCCCAACCCTCGGGGGGCACTGAAGCTTTCTTT. Translated, it gives CASSPQPSGGTEAFF.

The chain has TRBV27 and TRBJ2-1; D uncertain. The CDR3 loop spans 8 amino acids. Germline V lookup: CDR1 MNHEY, CDR2 SMNVEV (reference sequence). DNA of the CDR3: TGTCCTTACAATGAGCAGTTCTTC. Its protein is CPYNEQFF.

The rearrangement links TRBV7-2 to TRBJ1-6; D is possibly TRBD1 (5 bases). Germline values: CDR1 SGHTA, CDR2 FQGNSA. The V and J ends lost 5 bases and 7 bases respectively, with 21 bases between them. The CDR3 sequence is 17 residues long. CDR3: CASSPGGGSRFNSPLHF. DNA of the CDR3: TGTGCCAGCAGCCCCGGGGGGGGATCGAGGTTCAATTCACCCCTCCACTTT.

The chain combines TRBV3-1 (or the pseudogene TRBV3-2) with TRBJ2-1; D gene uncertain. This CDR3 is 14 amino acids long. The V gene lost 1 base and the J gene lost 6 bases, with 10 bases spanning the gap. From germline, CDR1 is LGHDT and CDR2 YNNKEL (reference sequence). CDR3 region: CASSQASFGNEQFF. The CDR3 nucleotides read TGTGCCAGCAGCCAAGCGTCATTCGGCAATGAGCAGTTCTTC.

The V gene is TRBV15, the J gene TRBJ2-2; 12 nucleotides match TRBD2. In germline, CDR1 is LNHNV, CDR2 YYDKDF (reference sequence). CDR3 size: 18 residues. Trimming took 3 bases from V and 7 from J; bases not matched to a gene: 12. The CDR3 DNA reads TGTGCCACCAGCAGGGCACTGCTAGCGGGAGGGCCTGACGGGGAGCTGTTTTTT. Translated, it gives CATSRALLAGGPDGELFF.

The chain carries TRBV19 and TRBJ2-3; D unclear. Germline CDR1 reads LNHDA; CDR2 reads SQIVND (reference sequence). Trimming pared 5 bases from V and 2 bases from J, leaving 17 bases between. This CDR3 comprises 16 residues. The CDR3 DNA follows: TGTGCCAGTAGTCTTCGAGGTTTTTCAACCACAGATACGCAGTATTTT. It is translated as CASSLRGFSTTDTQYF.

This rearrangement joins TRBV29-1 to TRBJ2-3, with 11 bases that match TRBD2. The CDR3 is 13 residues long. V trimming: 2 bases; J trimming: 15 bases; junction bases outside the gene matches: 10. Germline V gene data show CDR1 as SQVTM and CDR2 as ANQGSEA. The CDR3 DNA reads TGCAGCGTTGAAACGCGACTAGCGGGGTTCGATTATTTT. It encodes CSVETRLAGFDYF.